What follows describes a single T cell receptor beta chain. This specimen belongs to a study of blood T cell repertoires in COVID-19. As handled by the study authors: Counts of nucleated cells, estimated from reference gene primer amplification, were obtained. Here immunoSEQ multiplex PCR was the method, and the copy in TCRdb shows in-frame clones only, minus some. V and J calls and clone size are as listed in that table; D and trimming were resolved from the DNA. The table records 300,000 to 400,000 clones, 88% of them present only once. Germline CDR1 reads LNHDA; CDR2 reads SQIVND (reference sequence). The trim removed 7 bases at V and 5 bases at J, leaving 14 bases unmatched. CDR3 length: 17 residues.

V is TRBV19 and J is TRBJ1-5, with TRBD1 matching 10 bases. The clonotype comes from a woman in her 70s with COVID-19, enrolled during active disease. Sequenced: peripheral blood. This chain's CDR3 is CASKFRGTGEVDQPQHF. CDR3 nucleotide sequence: TGTGCCAGTAAGTTCCGAGGGACAGGGGAGGTTGATCAGCCCCAGCATTTT.